A single sample gave rise to the 3 T cell receptor beta chains below, sequenced in a study of T cell responses to AZD1222 COVID-19 vaccine. TCRdb keeps only in-frame clones here, not all; method: immunoSEQ multiplex PCR. The profile shows roughly 67,000 clones, 80% to 90% of them singletons. Source: peripheral blood, taken 28 days after the second AZD1222 dose. The receptors were sampled from an adult who received the AZD1222 COVID-19 vaccine.

The chain combines TRBV7-2 with TRBJ1-4, with 10 nucleotides matching TRBD1. The CDR3 has 17 amino acids. Germline CDR1 is SGHTA and CDR2 is FQGNSA. Germline trimming cut 1 base from V and 4 bases from J; bases unmatched to any gene: 6. The CDR3 bases are TGTGCCAGCAGCTTAGGCCCGGGACAGGGGTTTAATGAAAAACTGTTTTTT. As protein: CASSLGPGQGFNEKLFF.

The chain links TRBV7-6 to TRBJ2-2, with 7 bases aligning to TRBD1. The CDR3 extends over 16 amino acids. V was clipped by 2 bases and J by 0 bases; unmatched bases: 3. CDR1 and CDR2 from the germline V gene are SGHVS and FNYEAQ. In DNA, the CDR3 is TGTGCCAGCAGCTTACGACAGGGATCGAACACCGGGGAGCTGTTTTTT. It encodes CASSLRQGSNTGELFF.

V gene TRBV4-3 combines with J gene TRBJ2-3, with D uncertain. Between the trimmed V and J ends, which lost 10 bases and 2 bases, there was a span of 19 bases. Germline CDR1 is LGHNA and CDR2 is YSLEER. The CDR3 consists of 15 residues. The CDR3 reads CATAKGGYHTDTQYF. DNA of the CDR3: TGCGCCACAGCCAAGGGCGGCTACCACACAGATACGCAGTATTTT.